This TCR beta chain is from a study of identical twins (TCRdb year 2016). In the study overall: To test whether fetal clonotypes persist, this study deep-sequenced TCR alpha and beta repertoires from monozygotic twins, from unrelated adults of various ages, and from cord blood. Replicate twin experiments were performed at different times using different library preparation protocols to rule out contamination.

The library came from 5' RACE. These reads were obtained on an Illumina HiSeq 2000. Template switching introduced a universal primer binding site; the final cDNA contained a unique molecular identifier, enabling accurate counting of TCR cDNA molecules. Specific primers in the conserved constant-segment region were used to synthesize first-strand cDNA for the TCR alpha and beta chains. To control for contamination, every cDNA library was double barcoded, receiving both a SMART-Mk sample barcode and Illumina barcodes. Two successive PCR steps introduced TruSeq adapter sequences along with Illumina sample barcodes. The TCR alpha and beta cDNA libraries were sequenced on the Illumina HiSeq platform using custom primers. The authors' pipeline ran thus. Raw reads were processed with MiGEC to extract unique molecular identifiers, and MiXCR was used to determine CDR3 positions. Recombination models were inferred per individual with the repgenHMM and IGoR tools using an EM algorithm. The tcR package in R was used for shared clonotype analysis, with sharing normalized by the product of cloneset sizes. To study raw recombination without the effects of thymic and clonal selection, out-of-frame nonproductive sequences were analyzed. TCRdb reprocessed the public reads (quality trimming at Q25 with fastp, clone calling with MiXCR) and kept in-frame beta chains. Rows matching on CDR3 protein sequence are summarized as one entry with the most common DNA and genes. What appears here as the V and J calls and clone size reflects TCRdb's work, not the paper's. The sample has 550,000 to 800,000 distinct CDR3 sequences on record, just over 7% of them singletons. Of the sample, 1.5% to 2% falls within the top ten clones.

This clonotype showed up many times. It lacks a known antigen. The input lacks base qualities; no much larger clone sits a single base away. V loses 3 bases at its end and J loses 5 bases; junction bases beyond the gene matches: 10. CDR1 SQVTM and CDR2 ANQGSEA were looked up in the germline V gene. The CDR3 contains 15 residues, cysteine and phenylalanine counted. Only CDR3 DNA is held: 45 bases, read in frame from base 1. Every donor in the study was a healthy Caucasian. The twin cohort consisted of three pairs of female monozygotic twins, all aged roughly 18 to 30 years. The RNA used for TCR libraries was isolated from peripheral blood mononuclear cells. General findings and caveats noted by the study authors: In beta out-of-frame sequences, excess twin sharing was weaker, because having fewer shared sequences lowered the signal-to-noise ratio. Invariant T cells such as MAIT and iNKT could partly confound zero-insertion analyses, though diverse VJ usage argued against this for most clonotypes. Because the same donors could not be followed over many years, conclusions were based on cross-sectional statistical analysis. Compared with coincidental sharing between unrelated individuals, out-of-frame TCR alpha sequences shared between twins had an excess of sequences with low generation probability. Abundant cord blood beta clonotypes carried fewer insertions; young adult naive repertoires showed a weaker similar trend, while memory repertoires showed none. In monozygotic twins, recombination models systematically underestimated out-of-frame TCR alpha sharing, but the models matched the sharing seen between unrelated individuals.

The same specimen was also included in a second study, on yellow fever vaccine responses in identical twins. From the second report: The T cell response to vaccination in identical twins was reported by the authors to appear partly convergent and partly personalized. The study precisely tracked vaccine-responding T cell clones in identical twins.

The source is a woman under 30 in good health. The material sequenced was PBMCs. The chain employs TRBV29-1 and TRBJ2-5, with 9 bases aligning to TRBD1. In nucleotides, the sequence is TGCAGCGTTGACGGCAACAGGGGGCGCGAGGAGACCCAGTACTTC. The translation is CSVDGNRGREETQYF.